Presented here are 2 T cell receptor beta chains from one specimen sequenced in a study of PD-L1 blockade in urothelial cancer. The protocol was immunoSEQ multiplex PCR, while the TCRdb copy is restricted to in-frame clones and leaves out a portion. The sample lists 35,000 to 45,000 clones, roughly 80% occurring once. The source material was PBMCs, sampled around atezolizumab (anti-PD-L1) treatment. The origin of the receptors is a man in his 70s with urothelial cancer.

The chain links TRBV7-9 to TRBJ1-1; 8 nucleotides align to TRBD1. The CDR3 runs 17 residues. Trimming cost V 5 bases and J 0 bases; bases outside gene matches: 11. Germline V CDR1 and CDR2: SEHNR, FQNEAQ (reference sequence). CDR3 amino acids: CASSPNPRTGMNTEAFF. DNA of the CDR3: TGTGCCAGCAGCCCTAACCCTAGGACAGGGATGAACACTGAAGCTTTCTTT.

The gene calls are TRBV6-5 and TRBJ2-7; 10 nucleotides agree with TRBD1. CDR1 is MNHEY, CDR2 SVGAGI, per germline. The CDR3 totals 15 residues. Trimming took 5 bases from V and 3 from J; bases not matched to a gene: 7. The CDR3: CASSPPGDRGYEQYF. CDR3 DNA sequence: TGTGCCAGCAGTCCTCCTGGGGACAGGGGCTACGAGCAGTACTTC.